One sample yielded the 10 T cell receptor beta chains listed below, sequenced in a study of blood T cells in healthy people across ages. Sample-barcoded 5' priming and a J-beta primer mix drove a second PCR of roughly 7 to 11 cycles. From the 5' RACE reads, TCRdb called clonotypes with MiXCR, one entry per CDR3 protein. The top ten hold about a third of the sample, which has fewer than 800,000 distinct CDR3 sequences, around 49% seen once. The sequenced material came from blood. Source of these receptors: a woman aged 55-75 years in good health.

The chain carries TRBV19 and TRBJ2-6; 7 bases are shared with TRBD1. After removal of 8 bases from V and 0 bases from J, the junction contained 7 bases not matched to a gene. The length of the CDR3 is 16 residues. From germline, CDR1 is LNHDA and CDR2 SQIVND (reference sequence). Here the CDR3 reads CASLKGATSGANVLTF. The DNA for the CDR3 is TGTGCCAGTCTAAAGGGGGCAACCTCTGGGGCCAACGTCCTGACTTTC. Full variable domain (rest looked up from reference TRBV19 and TRBJ2-6): DGGITQSPKYLFRKEGQNVTLSCEQNLNHDAMYWYRQDPGQGLRLIYYSQIVNDFQKGDIAEGYSVSREKKESFPLTVTSAQKNPTAFYLCASLKGATSGANVLTFGAGSRLTVL.

V gene TRBV6-2 or TRBV6-3 combines with J gene TRBJ2-1; 8 positions agree with TRBD1. CDR3 length: 17 residues. The germline CDR1 and CDR2 sequences are MNHEY and SVGEGT. J gave up 0 bases and V 7 bases, and 11 bases lay outside the gene matches. As DNA, the CDR3 is TGTGCCAGCAAAACATGGCAGGGGGCGAGCTCCTACAATGAGCAGTTCTTC. Protein product: CASKTWQGASSYNEQFF.

Worth noting for this clonotype: This may come from a read error, since a much larger clone is one base off. The chain is built from TRBV29-1 and TRBJ2-7; 8 nucleotides align to TRBD2. Germline V gives CDR1 SQVTM, CDR2 ANQGSEA. The CDR3 has 14 residues. The CDR3 region has the DNA TGCAGCATTGATAGCGGGACTCGAGGGTACGAGCAGTACTTC. Translation gives CSIDSGTRGYEQYF.

Concerning this clonotype itself: A much larger clone sits a single nucleotide away, making a read error possible. The chain is built from TRBV7-6 and TRBJ2-7; perhaps TRBD1 as D (5 bases). Germline assignment: CDR1 SGHVS and CDR2 FNYEAQ. Trimming took 3 bases from V and 2 from J, leaving 8 bases between them. The CDR3 has 13 amino acids. The DNA of the CDR3 is TGTGCCAGCAGCTTGACAGCTACCTACGAGCAGTACTTC. Its translation: CASSLTATYEQYF.

This clonotype was recorded many times. This rearrangement joins TRBV20-1 to TRBJ2-7; TRBD2 is a possible D gene (6 bases). The V and J ends lost 6 bases and 0 bases respectively, with 15 bases between them. This CDR3 contains 14 residues. Germline lookup yields CDR1 DFQATT and CDR2 SNEGSKA (reference sequence). CDR3 nucleotide sequence: TGCAGTGCCCCTCCCGGGAGCCGCTCCTACGAGCAGTACTTC. As protein: CSAPPGSRSYEQYF.

The chain recombines TRBV20-1 with TRBJ2-1; D may be TRBD1 (5 bases). Germline CDR1 reads DFQATT; CDR2 reads SNEGSKA (reference sequence). The CDR3 extends over 11 amino acids. V was clipped by 3 bases and J by 8 bases, with 8 bases between them. DNA of the CDR3: TGCAGTGCTAGGCCACAGGATGAGCAGTTCTTC. This translates into CSARPQDEQFF.

This clonotype has just a few counts. The chain recombines TRBV4-3 with TRBJ2-3; D is unresolved. This CDR3 comprises 14 residues. Germline loops: CDR1 LGHNA, CDR2 YSLEER. Trimming took 1 base from V and 4 from J, leaving 9 bases between them. The CDR3 sequence: CASSQVFGADTQYF. The CDR3 DNA sequence: TGCGCCAGCAGCCAAGTATTTGGGGCAGATACGCAGTATTTT.

The CDR3 is CASSPFRGEETQYF. CDR3 in DNA: TGTGCCAGCAGCCCGTTTCGAGGGGAGGAGACCCAGTACTTC. The chain is built from TRBV6-2 or TRBV6-3 and TRBJ2-5, with D possibly being TRBD1 or TRBD2 (5 bases each). The germline gives CDR1 MNHEY, CDR2 SVGEGT. The CDR3 runs to 14 residues. V was clipped by 6 bases and J by 5 bases, with 16 bases between them.

The chain uses TRBV14 and TRBJ2-7, with TRBD1 matching 7 bases. V trimming: 2 bases; J trimming: 5 bases; junction bases outside the gene matches: 9. The CDR3 loop spans 15 amino acids. Germline V gives CDR1 SGHDN, CDR2 FVKESK. This CDR3 reads CASSQLDRSSHEQYF. Written as DNA, the CDR3 is TGTGCCAGCAGCCAACTGGACAGGTCTAGCCACGAGCAGTACTTC.

This clonotype appeared a few times. The chain uses TRBV5-1 and TRBJ1-5, with 10 bases identical to TRBD1. V was clipped by 4 bases and J by 7 bases; unmatched bases: 5. Germline V lookup: CDR1 SGHRS, CDR2 YFSETQ. The CDR3 runs to 14 residues. CDR3 sequence (DNA): TGCGCCAGCAGCACCGGGACAGGGGAACAGCCCCAGCATTTT. Protein sequence: CASSTGTGEQPQHF.